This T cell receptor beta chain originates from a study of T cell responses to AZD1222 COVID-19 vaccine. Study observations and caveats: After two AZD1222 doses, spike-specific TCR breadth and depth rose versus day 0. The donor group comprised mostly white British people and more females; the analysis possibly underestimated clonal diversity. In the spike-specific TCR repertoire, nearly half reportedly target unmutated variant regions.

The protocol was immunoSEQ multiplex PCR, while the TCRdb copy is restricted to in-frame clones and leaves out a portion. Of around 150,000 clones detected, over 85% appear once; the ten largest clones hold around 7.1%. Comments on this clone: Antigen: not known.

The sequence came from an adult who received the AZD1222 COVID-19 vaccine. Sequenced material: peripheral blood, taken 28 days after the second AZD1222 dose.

CDR3 sequence: CASSQGQGNSPLHF. The CDR3 DNA reads as TGTGCCAGCAGCCAGGGACAGGGAAATTCACCCCTCCACTTT. The chain employs TRBV6-5 and TRBJ1-6, with TRBD1 identical over 9 bases. This CDR3 is 14 amino acids long. The junction had 4 bases not matched to a gene; V was cut back by 6 bases and J by 7 bases. Per the germline V gene, CDR1 is MNHEY and CDR2 is SVGAGI.